The 20 T cell receptor beta chains below come from one sample, sequenced in a study of shared clonotypes between healthy human individuals. Assay: immunoSEQ multiplex PCR; the TCRdb copy retains only in-frame clones and omits some. The data contain some 2,100,000 clones, approximately 94% of them singletons. CD45RO-negative CD8 cells positively selected for CCR7 made up the naive population, which excluded terminally differentiated effector memory CD45RA+ cells. Material for sequencing was naive CD8+ T cells from PBMCs. These receptors originate from a man between 18 and 29 years old in good health. Some clones in this sample may be carry-over from other donors' samples.

The chain joins TRBV7-2 to TRBJ2-7; 15 bases agree with TRBD2. V was clipped by 2 bases and J by 4 bases; unmatched bases: 9. This CDR3 is 18 amino acids long. Germline CDR1 is SGHTA and CDR2 is FQGNSA. CDR3 DNA: TGTGCCAGCAGCTTAACACCGGGACTAGCGGGAGGAGGGTACGAGCAGTACTTC. Translating gives CASSLTPGLAGGGYEQYF. Together with reference TRBV7-2 and TRBJ2-7, the CDR3 gives the full variable domain: GAGVSQSPSNKVTEKGKDVELRCDPISGHTALYWYRQSLGQGLEFLIYFQGNSAPDKSGLPSDRFSAERTGGSVSTLTIQRTQQEDSAVYLCASSLTPGLAGGGYEQYFGPGTRLTVT.

V is TRBV27 and J is TRBJ2-7; D possibly corresponds to TRBD2 (6 bases). Germline CDR1 and CDR2: MNHEY and SMNVEV (reference sequence). V was shortened by 5 bases and J by 7 bases, with 18 bases between the two germline ends. The CDR3 loop spans 14 amino acids. The CDR3 bases are TGTGCCAGCAGTACCTCAGGAGGGCTTGGGGAGCAGTACTTC. Its protein is CASSTSGGLGEQYF.

J is TRBJ1-4 and V is TRBV11-2, with TRBD1 identical over 7 bases. CDR1 and CDR2 (germline): SGHAT, FQNNGV. The CDR3 is 15 amino acids. V lost 5 bases, J lost 4 bases, and 7 bases stayed unmatched. The CDR3 bases are TGTGCCAGCAGCGGCCGGGACAGACATAATGAAAAACTGTTTTTT. Translating gives CASSGRDRHNEKLFF.

The chain couples TRBV7-8 to TRBJ2-7; D call uncertain. Germline V gene sequence: CDR1 SGHVS, CDR2 FQNEAQ. CDR3 length equals 13 residues. The V end lost 2 bases, the J end lost 5 bases, and 10 bases lay between the germline ends. CDR3 DNA: TGTGCCAGCAGCTTATTAGCTCCCCACGAGCAGTACTTC. It translates to CASSLLAPHEQYF.

This chain uses TRBV18 with TRBJ2-3; no definite D call. V dropped 0 bases and J dropped 1 base, with 11 bases sitting between them. Germline values: CDR1 KGHSH, CDR2 LQKENI. This CDR3 has 16 amino acids. In nucleotides, the CDR3 is TGTGCCAGCTCACCACCCGCCCTAGAGGGCACAGATACGCAGTATTTT. Protein sequence: CASSPPALEGTDTQYF.

The sample holds a few counts of this clone. CDR3 sequence: CASSEYQPQHF. As DNA, the CDR3 is TGTGCCAGCAGTGAATATCAGCCCCAGCATTTT. The chain couples TRBV6-1 to TRBJ1-5; D unresolved. Germline loops: CDR1 MNHNS, CDR2 SASEGT. CDR3 length: 11 amino acids. Trimming stripped 2 bases from V and 5 bases from J, with 1 base between.

V and J are TRBV28 and TRBJ2-7; D is perhaps TRBD1 (5 bases). Germline values: CDR1 MDHEN, CDR2 SYDVKM. The CDR3 spans 16 residues. With 5 bases removed from V and 0 bases from J, the gap between germline ends came to 17 bases. CDR3: CASSLSRQNNSYEQYF. The DNA for the CDR3 is TGTGCCAGCAGTCTATCACGACAGAACAACTCCTACGAGCAGTACTTC.

CDR3 nucleotides: TGTGCCAGCAGCTTACCTAAGAGGTTCAATGAGCAGTTCTTC. This sequence encodes CASSLPKRFNEQFF. The V gene is TRBV11-2, the J gene TRBJ2-1; D is uncertain. With 2 bases removed from V and 6 bases from J, the gap between germline ends came to 11 bases. Germline-derived CDR1 and CDR2 are SGHAT and FQNNGV. The CDR3 has 14 amino acids.

This chain uses TRBV7-3 with TRBJ2-7, with D unresolved. The CDR3 sequence is 13 residues long. Trimming stripped 1 base from V and 4 bases from J, with 8 bases between. Germline V gene lookup returns CDR1 SGHTA and CDR2 FQGTGA. CDR3 nucleotide sequence: TGTGCCAGCAGCTTAAGCCCCCGATACGAGCAGTACTTC. It codes for CASSLSPRYEQYF.

This clone was detected only a few times. V gene TRBV19 combines with J gene TRBJ2-7; D perhaps matches TRBD2 (5 bases). The CDR3 totals 15 residues. Germline CDR1 reads LNHDA; CDR2 reads SQIVND (reference sequence). Trimming shortened V by 6 bases and J by 3 bases, and 18 bases separated the two germline ends. The CDR3 bases are TGTGCCAGTAGACCGACATTCCTAGCTCACTACGAGCAGTACTTC. Its protein product is CASRPTFLAHYEQYF.

V is TRBV7-9 and J is TRBJ2-7; 9 positions match TRBD2. The trim removed 2 bases at V and 4 bases at J, leaving 3 bases unmatched. Germline assignment: CDR1 SEHNR and CDR2 FQNEAQ (reference sequence). The CDR3 covers 14 residues. CDR3 protein: CASSLRAGGYEQYF. The CDR3 nucleotides are TGTGCCAGCAGCTTACGAGCGGGGGGATACGAGCAGTACTTC.

The chain combines TRBV19 with TRBJ2-5, with no clear D. V was shortened by 2 bases and J by 4 bases, with 8 bases between the two germline ends. The CDR3 extends over 13 amino acids. CDR1 is LNHDA, CDR2 SQIVND, per germline (reference sequence). The CDR3 loop is CASSIWGRETQYF. CDR3 nucleotide sequence: TGTGCCAGTAGTATATGGGGAAGAGAGACCCAGTACTTC.

The chain couples TRBV7-9 to TRBJ2-5; D remains ambiguous. Germline-derived CDR1 and CDR2 are SEHNR and FQNEAQ (reference sequence). V was trimmed by 4 bases and J by 0 bases, leaving 18 bases between them. This CDR3 spans 17 amino acids. Written as DNA, the CDR3 is TGTGCCAGCAGCTCATTCGATCAGACAACGTACCAAGAGACCCAGTACTTC. This encodes CASSSFDQTTYQETQYF.

On this clone: Different DNA sequences within this sample yield the same CDR3. The chain is built from TRBV5-6 and TRBJ1-5; weak D call: TRBD1 (5 bases). The germline gives CDR1 SGHDT, CDR2 YYEEEE. The CDR3 covers 14 residues. V was pared by 2 bases and J by 1 base, with 7 bases between. The DNA for the CDR3 is TGTGCCAGCAGCTTCCGGGGCAGCAATCAGCCCCAGCATTTT. Amino acid sequence: CASSFRGSNQPQHF.

The count of this clone is one. V gene TRBV27 combines with J gene TRBJ1-2, with a tentative D call TRBD1 (6 bases). The CDR3 totals 15 residues. Between the trimmed V and J ends, which lost 5 bases and 3 bases, there was a span of 16 bases. Germline CDR1 is MNHEY and CDR2 is SMNVEV (reference sequence). The CDR3 reads CASSRGIVGDYGYTF. DNA of the CDR3: TGTGCCAGCAGTAGGGGGATTGTCGGGGACTATGGCTACACCTTC.

The chain uses TRBV29-1 and TRBJ2-2; possibly TRBD1 for D (6 bases). With the DNA end fitting TRBJ1-3 better, the J assignment may be wrong. Germline CDR1 reads SQVTM; CDR2 reads ANQGSEA. The CDR3 spans 15 residues. CDR3 protein: CSVWGGETYGNTIYF. CDR3 coding DNA: TGCAGCGTTTGGGGGGGCGAGACTTATGGAAACACCATATATTTT.

The gene calls are TRBV5-1 and TRBJ1-1, with D possibly matching TRBD1 (5 bases). The CDR3 covers 17 residues. Trimming cost V 0 bases and J 1 base, with 16 bases left between them. Germline V gives CDR1 SGHRS, CDR2 YFSETQ. The CDR3 sequence: CASSLGAGRAENTEAFF. In DNA form, the CDR3 reads TGCGCCAGCAGCTTGGGGGCAGGGAGGGCGGAGAACACTGAAGCTTTCTTT.

Turning to this clone: This specimen includes other DNA sequences encoding the same CDR3. The CDR3 region is CASSHRDSYEQYF. The CDR3 coding sequence is TGCGCCAGCAGCCACCGGGACAGTTACGAGCAGTACTTC. The chain is built from TRBV4-1 and TRBJ2-7; 7 bases are shared with TRBD1. The V segment lost 3 bases and the J segment 4 bases; nucleotides outside the gene matches: 3. CDR3 length: 13 amino acids. Germline V CDR1 and CDR2: MGHRA, YSYEKL.

This chain links TRBV5-1 with TRBJ1-1; 8 bases are shared with TRBD1. The CDR3 runs to 15 residues. J was trimmed by 1 base and V by 7 bases; bases with no gene match: 9. Germline V gives CDR1 SGHRS, CDR2 YFSETQ. CDR3 region: CASGITGGRNTEAFF. The CDR3 bases are TGCGCCAGCGGAATCACAGGGGGAAGGAACACTGAAGCTTTCTTT.

The genes are TRBV21-1 and TRBJ1-3. TRBV21-1 is a documented pseudogene. This CDR3 region has 17 residues. The DNA for the CDR3 is TGTGCCAGCAGCAAAGACCCGGCCGGGGGCTCTGGAAACACCATATATTTT. It translates to CASSKDPAGGSGNTIYF.